The clone carrying this TCR beta chain was counted ten times or more. Its antigen is not identified. Hyperthyroidism was newly diagnosed in patients aged 18 to 65 (duration under 2 months). Diagnostic assessment was based on clinical symptoms, serum thyroxine and TRAb, thyroid ultrasound and orbital computed tomography. The data belong to a study of T cells in Graves' hyperthyroidism and ophthalmopathy. V shed 4 bases and J shed 9 bases, with 13 bases lying between them. CDR1 and CDR2 from the germline V gene are SGHAT and FQNNGV. The CDR3 has 13 amino acids. Amplification of TCR beta CDR3 regions was performed using RNA transcripts as template. TCR CDR3 underwent first-round RT-PCR with the HTBI primer set. TCRdb processed the multiplex PCR reads anew with MiXCR; each CDR3 protein has one entry. The repertoire consists of some 600,000 distinct CDR3 sequences, with 14% occurring once and the leading ten covering approximately 5.7%.

Overall study results and limits: Prediction of ophthalmopathy progression came a median roughly 6.7 months pre-onset. Blood also carried most thyroid clonotypes expanded above 0.001.

The chain has TRBV11-2 and TRBJ2-1; the D gene is possibly TRBD1 (5 bases). The TCR was taken from a woman aged 25 to 45 with Graves' hyperthyroidism that later progressed to Graves' ophthalmopathy. Specimen: blood. The CDR3 sequence: CASSSQTDTEQFF. The CDR3 DNA reads TGTGCCAGCAGCTCGCAGACGGACACTGAGCAGTTCTTC.